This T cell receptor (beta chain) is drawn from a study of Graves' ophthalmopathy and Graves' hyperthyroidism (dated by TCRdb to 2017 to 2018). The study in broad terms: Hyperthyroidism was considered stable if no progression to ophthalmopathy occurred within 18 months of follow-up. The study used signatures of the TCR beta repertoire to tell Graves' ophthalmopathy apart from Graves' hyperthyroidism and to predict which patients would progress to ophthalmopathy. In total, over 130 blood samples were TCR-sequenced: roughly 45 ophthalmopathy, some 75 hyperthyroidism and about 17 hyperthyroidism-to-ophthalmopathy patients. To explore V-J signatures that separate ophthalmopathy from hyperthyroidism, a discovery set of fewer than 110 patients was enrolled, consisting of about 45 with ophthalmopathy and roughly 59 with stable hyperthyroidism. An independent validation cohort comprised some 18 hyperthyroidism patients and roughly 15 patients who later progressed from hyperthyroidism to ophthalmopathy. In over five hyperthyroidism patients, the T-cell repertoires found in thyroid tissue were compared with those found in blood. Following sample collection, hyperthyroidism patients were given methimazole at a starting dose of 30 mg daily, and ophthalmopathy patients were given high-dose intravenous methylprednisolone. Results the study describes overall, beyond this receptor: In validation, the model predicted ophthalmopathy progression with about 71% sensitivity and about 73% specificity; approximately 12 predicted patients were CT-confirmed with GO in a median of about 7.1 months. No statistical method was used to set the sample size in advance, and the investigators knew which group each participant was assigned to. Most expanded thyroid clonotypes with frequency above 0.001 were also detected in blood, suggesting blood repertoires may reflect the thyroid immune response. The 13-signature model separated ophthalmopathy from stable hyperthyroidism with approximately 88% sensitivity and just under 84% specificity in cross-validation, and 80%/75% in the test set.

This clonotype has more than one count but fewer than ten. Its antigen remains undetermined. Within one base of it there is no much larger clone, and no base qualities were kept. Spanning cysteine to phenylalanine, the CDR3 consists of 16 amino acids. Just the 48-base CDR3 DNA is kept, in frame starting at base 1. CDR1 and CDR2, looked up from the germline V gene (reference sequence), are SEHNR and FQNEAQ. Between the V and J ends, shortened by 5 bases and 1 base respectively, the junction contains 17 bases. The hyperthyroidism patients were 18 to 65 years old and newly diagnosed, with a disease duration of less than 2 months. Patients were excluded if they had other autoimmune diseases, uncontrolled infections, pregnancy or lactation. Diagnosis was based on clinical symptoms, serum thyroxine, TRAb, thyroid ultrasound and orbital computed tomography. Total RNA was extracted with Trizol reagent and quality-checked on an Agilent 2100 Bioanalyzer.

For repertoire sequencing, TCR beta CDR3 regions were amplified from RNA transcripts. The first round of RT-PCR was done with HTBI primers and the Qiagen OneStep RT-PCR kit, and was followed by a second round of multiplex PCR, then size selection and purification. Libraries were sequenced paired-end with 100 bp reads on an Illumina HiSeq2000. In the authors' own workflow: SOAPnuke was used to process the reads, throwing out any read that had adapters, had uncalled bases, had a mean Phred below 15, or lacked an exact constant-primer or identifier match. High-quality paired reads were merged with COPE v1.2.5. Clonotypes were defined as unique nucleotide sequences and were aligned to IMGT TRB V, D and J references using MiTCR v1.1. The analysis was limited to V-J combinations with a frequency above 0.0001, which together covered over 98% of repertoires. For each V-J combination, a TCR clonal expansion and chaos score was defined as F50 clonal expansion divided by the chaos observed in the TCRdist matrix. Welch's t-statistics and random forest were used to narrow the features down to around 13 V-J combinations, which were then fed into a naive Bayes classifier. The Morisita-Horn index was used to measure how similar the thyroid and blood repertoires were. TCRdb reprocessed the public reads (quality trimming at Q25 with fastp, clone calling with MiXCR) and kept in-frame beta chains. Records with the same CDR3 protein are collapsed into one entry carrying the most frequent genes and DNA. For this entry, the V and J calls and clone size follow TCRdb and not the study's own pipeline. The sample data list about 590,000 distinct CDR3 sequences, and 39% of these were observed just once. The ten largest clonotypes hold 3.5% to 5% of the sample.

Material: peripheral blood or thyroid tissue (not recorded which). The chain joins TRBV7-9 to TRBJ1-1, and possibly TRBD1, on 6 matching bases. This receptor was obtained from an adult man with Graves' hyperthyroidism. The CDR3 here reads CASSIAGAPGNTEAFF. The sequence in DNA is TGTGCCAGCAGCATTGCAGGGGCCCCGGGGAACACTGAAGCTTTCTTT.